These 17 T cell receptor beta chains were all obtained from the same sample, sequenced in a study of blood T cell repertoires in COVID-19. Clones were read by immunoSEQ multiplex PCR, and TCRdb kept only the in-frame ones, dropping some. The data hold some 300,000 clones, with around 92% observed a single time. The sequencing input was PBMCs or T cells enriched from blood (not recorded which). Receptors were obtained from a woman in her forties or fifties who had been exposed to COVID-19.

The chain is built from TRBV6-5 and TRBJ2-2; the match to TRBD1 covers 9 bases. V dropped 8 bases and J dropped 7; count of bases not matched to a gene: 8. This CDR3 is 14 amino acids long. Germline V gene data show CDR1 as MNHEY and CDR2 as SVGAGI. The CDR3 DNA reads TGTGCCAGCTCGCGGGACAGGGTAGGCGGGGAGCTGTTTTTT. Its translation: CASSRDRVGGELFF.

This rearrangement joins TRBV28 to TRBJ1-3; TRBD1 is a possible D gene (6 bases). V was pared by 0 bases and J by 4 bases, with 10 bases between. This CDR3 spans 15 amino acids. Germline V gene sequence: CDR1 MDHEN, CDR2 SYDVKM. The CDR3 DNA follows: TGTGCCAGCAGTTTATGGCAGGGGTCCGGAAACACCATATATTTT. Translation gives CASSLWQGSGNTIYF.

The rearrangement uses TRBV4-1 and TRBJ1-6, with no clear D. Germline loops: CDR1 MGHRA, CDR2 YSYEKL. There are 14 residues in the CDR3. V lost 1 base and J 10 bases, leaving 11 bases between the germline ends. CDR3 amino acids: CASSQAYAESPLHF. Written as DNA, the CDR3 is TGCGCCAGCAGCCAAGCTTACGCAGAATCACCCCTCCACTTT.

The chain uses TRBV19 and TRBJ2-7, with TRBD1 matching 9 bases. CDR1 LNHDA and CDR2 SQIVND come from the germline V gene (reference sequence). The J segment lost 5 bases and the V segment lost 3 bases, leaving 5 bases of the junction unmatched. The CDR3 extends over 14 amino acids. The CDR3 region has the DNA TGTGCCAGTAGTATGGGACAGGGTTTCAACGAGCAGTACTTC. Translating it yields CASSMGQGFNEQYF. The full variable domain, with the rest looked up from reference TRBV19 and TRBJ2-7, is DGGITQSPKYLFRKEGQNVTLSCEQNLNHDAMYWYRQDPGQGLRLIYYSQIVNDFQKGDIAEGYSVSREKKESFPLTVTSAQKNPTAFYLCASSMGQGFNEQYFGPGTRLTVT.

The rearrangement links TRBV27 to TRBJ1-6, with D possibly TRBD1 on 6 matching bases. Deletions cut 3 bases from V and 0 bases from J, with 9 bases between. CDR1 is MNHEY and CDR2 is SMNVEV in the germline V gene (reference sequence). The CDR3 has 16 residues. The CDR3 spells CASSLTRGSYNSPLHF. CDR3 DNA sequence: TGTGCCAGCAGTTTGACCAGGGGCTCCTATAATTCACCCCTCCACTTT.

This sequence joins TRBV19 and TRBJ1-5; TRBD1 matches 9 bases. J lost 0 bases, V lost 4 bases, and 10 bases had no gene match. This CDR3 has 18 residues. Germline V lookup: CDR1 LNHDA, CDR2 SQIVND (reference sequence). The CDR3 DNA reads as TGTGCCAGTAGTACACACTCCGGGACAGGGAATAGCAATCAGCCCCAGCATTTT. This sequence encodes CASSTHSGTGNSNQPQHF.

This chain connects TRBV3-1 (or the pseudogene TRBV3-2) to TRBJ2-5; the match to TRBD2 covers 11 bases. The ends lost 6 bases at V and 11 bases at J; junction bases unmatched: 23. This CDR3 contains 18 residues. CDR1 and CDR2 from the germline V gene are LGHDT and YNNKEL (reference sequence). The CDR3 here is CASSQRMGGGLAVGQQYF. As DNA, the CDR3 is TGTGCCAGCAGTCAACGCATGGGGGGGGGACTAGCGGTCGGGCAACAGTACTTC.

This clone was seen at least ten times. This chain links TRBV2 with TRBJ1-5; 9 bases align to TRBD1. With 6 bases clipped from V and 4 bases from J, the junction kept 7 bases outside the gene matches. This CDR3 has 15 residues. CDR1 SNHLY and CDR2 FYNNEI come from the germline V gene. The CDR3 DNA sequence: TGTGCCAGCAGCGGGGACAGGGCAGGGAATCAGCCCCAGCATTTT. Amino acid sequence: CASSGDRAGNQPQHF.

The chain combines TRBV5-1 with TRBJ1-1; no clear D. CDR1 is SGHRS, CDR2 YFSETQ, per germline. The ends were cut back, 0 bases at V and 3 bases at J, with 6 bases in the middle. This CDR3 has 13 amino acids. The CDR3 nucleotides are TGCGCCAGCAGCTTGGCCGGTTACACTGAAGCTTTCTTT. It is translated as CASSLAGYTEAFF.

This chain connects TRBV10-2 to TRBJ1-2; 7 bases match TRBD1. Trimming at V came to 6 bases and at J to 3 bases, leaving 10 bases not matched to a gene. This CDR3 comprises 15 residues. CDR1 is WSHSY, CDR2 SAAADI, per germline. The CDR3 DNA reads as TGCGCCAGCAGCAAAACCGGGACAGCAGACTATGGCTACACCTTC. It is translated as CASSKTGTADYGYTF.

The rearrangement links TRBV6-5 to TRBJ2-7; 7 bases agree with TRBD1. Losses at the gene ends were 6 bases for V and 0 bases for J; bases not matched to a gene: 8. Germline V gives CDR1 MNHEY, CDR2 SVGAGI. The CDR3 loop spans 15 amino acids. CDR3 in DNA: TGTGCCAGCAGACGCGAACAGGGGAGCTCCTACGAGCAGTACTTC. Protein product: CASRREQGSSYEQYF.

The chain links TRBV11-2 to TRBJ2-7, with D possibly being TRBD1 (6 bases). The CDR3 consists of 14 residues. Germline CDR1 reads SGHAT; CDR2 reads FQNNGV. Deletions cut 1 base from V and 3 bases from J, with 10 bases between. The CDR3 DNA sequence: TGTGCCAGCAGCTTAGCTTGGACAGACTACGAGCAGTACTTC. Amino acids: CASSLAWTDYEQYF. Supplemented by reference TRBV11-2 and TRBJ2-7, the full variable domain reads EAGVAQSPRYKIIEKRQSVAFWCNPISGHATLYWYQQILGQGPKLLIQFQNNGVVDDSQLPKDRFSAERLKGVDSTLKIQPAKLEDSAVYLCASSLAWTDYEQYFGPGTRLTVT.

The chain combines TRBV9 with TRBJ1-2; 11 nucleotides align to TRBD1. CDR1 and CDR2 from the germline V gene are SGDLS and YYNGEE. J lost 4 bases, V lost 0 bases, and 2 bases had no gene match. CDR3 length: 15 residues. The CDR3 sequence is CASSVGGTGGYGYTF. The CDR3 coding sequence is TGTGCCAGCAGCGTAGGCGGGACAGGGGGCTATGGCTACACCTTC.

This clone has only a few counts. This chain joins TRBV5-1 and TRBJ1-5; D not certain. V was shortened by 4 bases and J by 6 bases, with 17 bases between the two germline ends. The CDR3 contains 15 residues. The germline gives CDR1 SGHRS, CDR2 YFSETQ. In DNA form, the CDR3 reads TGCGCCAGCAGCCTAAGCGGGGAGTGGAGTCAGCCCCAGCATTTT. It codes for CASSLSGEWSQPQHF. The full variable domain, with the rest looked up from reference TRBV5-1 and TRBJ1-5, is KAGVTQTPRYLIKTRGQQVTLSCSPISGHRSVSWYQQTPGQGLQFLFEYFSETQRNKGNFPGRFSGRQFSNSRSEMNVSTLELGDSALYLCASSLSGEWSQPQHFGDGTRLSIL.

The J gene is TRBJ1-1, the V gene TRBV9; the D is unclear. This CDR3 has 13 amino acids. The V gene's germline CDR1 is SGDLS and CDR2 YYNGEE. Trimming took off 0 bases at V and 12 bases at J, with 15 bases between the two ends. CDR3 in DNA: TGTGCCAGCAGCGTAGCCCACGGACTGGAAACTTTCTTT. Its translation is CASSVAHGLETFF. Variable domain in full (rest from reference TRBV9 and TRBJ1-1): DSGVTQTPKHLITATGQRVTLRCSPRSGDLSVYWYQQSLDQGLQFLIQYYNGEERAKGNILERFSAQQFPDLHSELNLSSLELGDSALYFCASSVAHGLETFFGQGTRLTVV.

This chain uses TRBV7-2 with TRBJ2-5; 9 bases line up with TRBD2. J lost 9 bases, V lost 1 base, and 18 bases had no gene match. CDR1 and CDR2 (germline): SGHTA, FQGNSA. The CDR3 covers 18 residues. The CDR3 DNA follows: TGTGCCAGCAGCTTAGAGGGTGGTAGCGGGGGCTATCTCCAGGCCCAGTACTTC. Translation gives CASSLEGGSGGYLQAQYF.

The V call is TRBV6-4, the J call TRBJ2-1; D unclear. This CDR3 comprises 15 residues. Germline CDR1 and CDR2: MRHNA and SNTAGT. The V and J ends lost 2 bases and 0 bases respectively, with 8 bases between them. The CDR3 loop reads CASSDVAGSYNEQFF. The CDR3 DNA reads as TGTGCCAGCAGTGACGTGGCAGGCTCCTACAATGAGCAGTTCTTC.